This passage covers 13 T cell receptor beta chains from one sample sequenced in a study of vaccination effects on CD4 cells after COVID-19. Researchers isolated CD4+ T cells once approximately ten days of culture had elapsed. Vaccination of participants consisted of two doses of either the BNT162b2 or mRNA-1273 vaccine. Generated by immunoSEQ multiplex PCR, the TCRdb table keeps only in-frame clones and is missing some. The data contain more than 60,000 clones, just under 75% of them seen just once; the ten biggest clones take up approximately 2%. No antigen is known for these receptors. The material was CD4+ T cells from PBMCs cultured without peptide, obtained after COVID-19 vaccination. The source is a human donor who received a COVID-19 vaccine.

This clone was counted only a few times. The V gene is TRBV2, the J gene TRBJ2-2, with D perhaps matching TRBD2 (5 bases). This CDR3 is 15 amino acids long. In germline, CDR1 is SNHLY, CDR2 FYNNEI. V lost 5 bases, J lost 4 bases, and 14 bases lay in between. CDR3 nucleotide sequence: TGTGCCAGCAGTAGCTTTCAGGCGGGCACCGGGGAGCTGTTTTTT. It yields the protein CASSSFQAGTGELFF.

The chain links TRBV27 to TRBJ2-5, with 8 bases matching TRBD2. Germline V lookup: CDR1 MNHEY, CDR2 SMNVEV (reference sequence). V dropped 3 bases and J dropped 2; count of bases not matched to a gene: 11. The CDR3 runs to 17 residues. CDR3 nucleotide sequence: TGTGCCAGCAGTTTTTCTATGGCGGGGGGCGGACAAGAGACCCAGTACTTC. This codes for CASSFSMAGGGQETQYF.

The V call is TRBV19, the J call TRBJ1-2, with D tentatively TRBD1 (5 bases). CDR1 is LNHDA and CDR2 is SQIVND in the germline V gene (reference sequence). The CDR3 is 11 amino acids. The ends were cut back, 7 bases at V and 5 bases at J, with 8 bases in the middle. The CDR3 region has the DNA TGTGCCAGTAAGACAGTATATGGCTACACCTTC. Its translation is CASKTVYGYTF.

The gene calls are TRBV3-1 (or the pseudogene TRBV3-2) and TRBJ2-7, with D perhaps matching TRBD2 (6 bases). CDR1 is LGHDT, CDR2 YNNKEL, per germline (reference sequence). With 3 bases removed from V and 7 bases from J, the gap between germline ends came to 13 bases. The CDR3 is 13 amino acids. The CDR3 reads CASSHGPAGEQYV. The CDR3 DNA is TGTGCCAGCAGCCACGGACCCGCGGGGGAGCAGTACGTC.

In its sample, this clone was seen a few times. The CDR3 sequence is CASSQAQGAYGTEAFF. The CDR3 DNA reads TGTGCCAGCAGCCAAGCACAGGGGGCGTACGGCACTGAAGCTTTCTTT. The genes are TRBV3-1 (or the pseudogene TRBV3-2) and TRBJ1-1, with 9 bases identical to TRBD1. CDR3 length equals 16 residues. The junction had 7 bases not matched to a gene; V was cut back by 1 base and J by 4 bases. The germline gives CDR1 LGHDT, CDR2 YNNKEL (reference sequence).

This clone came up a few times. The J gene is TRBJ1-4, the V gene TRBV5-4; possible D gene TRBD1, 5 bases. Germline V gene sequence: CDR1 SGHNT, CDR2 YYREEE (reference sequence). There are 15 residues in the CDR3. V was shortened by 0 bases and J by 0 bases, with 6 bases between the two germline ends. Here the CDR3 DNA reads TGTGCCAGCAGCTTGGGGGGGACAACTAATGAAAAACTGTTTTTT. Protein product: CASSLGGTTNEKLFF.

This clone was seen more than once but under ten times. The chain is built from TRBV11-2 and TRBJ1-6; D unclear. V dropped 6 bases and J dropped 0 bases, with 12 bases sitting between them. Germline CDR1 and CDR2: SGHAT and FQNNGV. CDR3 length: 16 residues. The CDR3 bases are TGTGCCAGCAGTCCCCGGGCTGGCTCCTATAATTCACCCCTCCACTTT. It yields the protein CASSPRAGSYNSPLHF.

The gene calls are TRBV5-1 and TRBJ1-1; 9 bases fit TRBD1. The CDR3 is made up of 17 amino acids. Germline trimming cut 0 bases from V and 4 bases from J; bases unmatched to any gene: 10. Per germline, CDR1 SGHRS and CDR2 YFSETQ. The CDR3 here is CASSLEFGTGRFTEAFF. In DNA, the CDR3 is TGCGCCAGCAGCTTGGAGTTTGGGACAGGGAGATTCACTGAAGCTTTCTTT.

The rearrangement uses TRBV5-1 and TRBJ1-6, with a possible D match to TRBD1 (5 bases). The germline V and J ends were trimmed by 2 bases and 8 bases, with 11 bases remaining between them. Germline assignment: CDR1 SGHRS and CDR2 YFSETQ. The length of the CDR3 is 14 residues. CDR3: CASSFTGADSPLHF. CDR3 in DNA: TGCGCCAGCAGCTTCACAGGCGCGGATTCACCCCTCCACTTT.

This clone was counted only a few times. This sequence joins TRBV5-5 and TRBJ2-2; TRBD1 agrees at 10 bases. The CDR3 is made up of 16 amino acids. CDR1 is SGHKS and CDR2 is YYEKEE in the germline V gene (reference sequence). Germline trimming cut 4 bases from V and 4 bases from J; bases unmatched to any gene: 7. The CDR3 nucleotides are TGTGCCAGCAGCAAAACGGGACAGGGGATCACCGGGGAGCTGTTTTTT. It specifies CASSKTGQGITGELFF. The full variable domain, its missing parts supplied by reference TRBV5-5 and TRBJ2-2, is DAGVTQSPTHLIKTRGQQVTLRCSPISGHKSVSWYQQVLGQGPQFIFQYYEKEERGRGNFPDRFSARQFPNYSSELNVNALLLGDSALYLCASSKTGQGITGELFFGEGSRLTVL.

This chain links TRBV10-2 with TRBJ2-1; D is ambiguous. The CDR3 consists of 11 residues. Germline CDR1 reads WSHSY; CDR2 reads SAAADI. The ends were cut back, 1 base at V and 10 bases at J, with 5 bases in the middle. CDR3 amino acids: CASSEFVEQFF. In DNA, the CDR3 is TGCGCCAGCAGTGAGTTCGTAGAGCAGTTCTTC.

The chain employs TRBV7-9 and TRBJ1-6; D is perhaps TRBD1 (6 bases). The germline V gene has CDR1 SEHNR and CDR2 FQNEAQ (reference sequence). V was cut by 4 bases and J by 8 bases, with 12 bases left in between. The CDR3 loop spans 14 amino acids. CDR3 residues: CASSSQGRDSPLHF. CDR3 in DNA: TGTGCCAGCAGCTCACAGGGACGGGATTCACCCCTCCACTTT.

V is TRBV24-1 and J is TRBJ2-2; tentatively, D is TRBD2 (6 bases). CDR1 is KGHDR and CDR2 is SFDVKD in the germline V gene. The CDR3 extends over 16 amino acids. With 1 base removed from V and 4 bases from J, the gap between germline ends came to 12 bases. CDR3 sequence: CATSDFRSGVTGELFF. CDR3 DNA sequence: TGTGCCACCAGTGATTTTCGTTCGGGGGTCACCGGGGAGCTGTTTTTT.